This T cell receptor (beta chain) was sequenced for a study of early T cells in non-severe SARS-CoV-2 infection. The wider study: Unpaired chains resulted from sequencing bulk RNA of unsorted whole blood.

Regarding the study as a whole: Clonotype matching in VDJdb favored anti-spike CD8 responses and did not capture private and CD4 specificities.

This clonotype was found many times. Its target is not known. Attachment of unique molecular identifiers was made to individual cDNA molecules. TCRdb re-called the 5' RACE reads with MiXCR, one entry per CDR3 protein. The sample holds 65,000 to 85,000 distinct CDR3 sequences, approximately 11% seen once. The TCR was taken from an adult who was a healthcare worker with PCR-confirmed SARS-CoV-2 infection or an uninfected control (not recorded which). The sequencing here drew on whole blood, taken at baseline.

The chain's CDR3 is CASSLARGRAGNEQFF. CDR3 nucleotide sequence: TGTGCCAGCAGCTTAGCGCGCGGGAGGGCGGGGAATGAGCAGTTCTTC. V and J are TRBV7-2 and TRBJ2-1, with 9 bases lining up with TRBD2. After removal of 0 bases from V and 7 bases from J, the junction contained 7 bases not matched to a gene. Per germline, CDR1 SGHTA and CDR2 FQGNSA. There are 16 residues in the CDR3.